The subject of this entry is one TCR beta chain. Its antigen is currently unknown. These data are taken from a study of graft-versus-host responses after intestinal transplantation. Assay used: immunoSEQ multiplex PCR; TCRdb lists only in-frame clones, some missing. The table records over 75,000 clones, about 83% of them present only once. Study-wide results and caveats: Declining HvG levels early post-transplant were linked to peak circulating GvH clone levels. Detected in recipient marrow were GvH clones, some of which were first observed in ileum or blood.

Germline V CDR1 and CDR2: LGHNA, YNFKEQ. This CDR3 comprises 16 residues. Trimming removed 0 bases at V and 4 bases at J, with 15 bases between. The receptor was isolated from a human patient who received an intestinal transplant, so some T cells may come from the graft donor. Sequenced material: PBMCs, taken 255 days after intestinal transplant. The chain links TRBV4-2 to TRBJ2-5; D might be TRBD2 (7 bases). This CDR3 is CASSQEDGGGGETQYF. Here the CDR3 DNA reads TGTGCCAGCAGCCAAGAAGATGGAGGGGGGGGAGAGACCCAGTACTTC.